This section outlines one T cell receptor (beta chain) sequence together with its context. This specimen comes from a study of OX40 agonist ivuxolimab in advanced cancers. Clones were sequenced by immunoSEQ multiplex PCR, and TCRdb holds only the in-frame ones, with some missing. The data hold tens of thousands of clones, with 86% observed a single time. The germline V and J ends were trimmed by 4 bases and 0 bases, with 15 bases remaining between them. The germline gives CDR1 SGDLS, CDR2 YYNGEE. The CDR3 extends over 16 amino acids. The receptor's source is an adult with an advanced solid tumor such as melanoma, head and neck, liver or kidney cancer. This chain joins TRBV9 and TRBJ2-3; the D is unclear. The specimen comprised CD4+ or CD8+ T cells sorted from blood, sampled in a trial of the OX40 agonist ivuxolimab. CDR3 DNA sequence: TGTGCCAGCAGCACCGGTTGGGCCACTAGCACAGATACGCAGTATTTT. Translation gives CASSTGWATSTDTQYF.